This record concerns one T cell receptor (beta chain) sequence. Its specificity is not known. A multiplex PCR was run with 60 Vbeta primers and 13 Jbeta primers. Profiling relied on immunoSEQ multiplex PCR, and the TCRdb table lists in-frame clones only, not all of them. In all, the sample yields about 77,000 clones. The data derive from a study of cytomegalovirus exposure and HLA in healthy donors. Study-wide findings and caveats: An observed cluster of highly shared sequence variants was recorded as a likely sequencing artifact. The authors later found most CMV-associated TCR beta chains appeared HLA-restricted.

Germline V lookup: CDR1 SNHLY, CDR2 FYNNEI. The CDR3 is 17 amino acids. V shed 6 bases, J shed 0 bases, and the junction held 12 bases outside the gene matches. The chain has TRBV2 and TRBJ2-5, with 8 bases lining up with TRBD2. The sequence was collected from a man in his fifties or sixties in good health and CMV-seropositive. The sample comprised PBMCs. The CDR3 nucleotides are TGTGCCAGCAGCAGGGACGGCGGGAGGATGTACCAAGAGACCCAGTACTTC. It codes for CASSRDGGRMYQETQYF.